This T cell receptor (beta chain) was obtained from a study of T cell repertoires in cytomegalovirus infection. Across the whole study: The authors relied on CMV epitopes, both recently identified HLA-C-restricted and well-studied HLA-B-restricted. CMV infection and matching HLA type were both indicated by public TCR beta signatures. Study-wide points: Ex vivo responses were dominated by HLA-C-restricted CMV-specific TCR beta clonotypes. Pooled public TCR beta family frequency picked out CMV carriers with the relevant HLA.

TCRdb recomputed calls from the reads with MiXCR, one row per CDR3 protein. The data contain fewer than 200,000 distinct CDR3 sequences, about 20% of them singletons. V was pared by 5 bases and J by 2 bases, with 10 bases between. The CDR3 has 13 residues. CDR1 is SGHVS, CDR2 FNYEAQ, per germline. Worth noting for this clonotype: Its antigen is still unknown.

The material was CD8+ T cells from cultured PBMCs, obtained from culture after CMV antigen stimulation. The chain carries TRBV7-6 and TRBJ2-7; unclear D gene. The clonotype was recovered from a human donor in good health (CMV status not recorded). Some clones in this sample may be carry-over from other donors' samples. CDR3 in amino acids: CASSPVGPYEQYF. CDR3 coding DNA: TGTGCCAGCAGCCCCGTCGGGCCCTACGAGCAGTACTTC.